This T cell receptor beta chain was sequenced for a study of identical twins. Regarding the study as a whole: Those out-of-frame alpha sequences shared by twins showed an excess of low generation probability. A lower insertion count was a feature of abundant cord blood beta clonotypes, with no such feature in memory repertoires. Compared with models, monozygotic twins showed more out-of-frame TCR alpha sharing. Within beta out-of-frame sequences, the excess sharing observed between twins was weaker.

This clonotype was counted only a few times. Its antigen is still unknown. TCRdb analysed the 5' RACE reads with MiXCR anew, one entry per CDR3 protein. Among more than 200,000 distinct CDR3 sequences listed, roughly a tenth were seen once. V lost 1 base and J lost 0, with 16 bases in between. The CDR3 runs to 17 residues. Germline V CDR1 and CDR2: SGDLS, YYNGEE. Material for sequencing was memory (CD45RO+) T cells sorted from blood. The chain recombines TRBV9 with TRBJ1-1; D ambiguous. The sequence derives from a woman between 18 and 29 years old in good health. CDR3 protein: CASSVRGGIGMNTEAFF. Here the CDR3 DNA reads TGTGCCAGCAGCGTACGAGGAGGGATCGGGATGAACACTGAAGCTTTCTTT. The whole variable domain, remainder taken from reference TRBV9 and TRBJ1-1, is DSGVTQTPKHLITATGQRVTLRCSPRSGDLSVYWYQQSLDQGLQFLIQYYNGEERAKGNILERFSAQQFPDLHSELNLSSLELGDSALYFCASSVRGGIGMNTEAFFGQGTRLTVV.